One and the same sample provided the 17 T cell receptor beta chains below, sequenced in a study of blood T cell repertoires in COVID-19. TCRdb's copy holds only in-frame clones and misses some; the assay was immunoSEQ multiplex PCR. Of roughly 200,000 clones in the sample, about 88% were seen once. Input material: peripheral blood. The origin of the receptors is a woman in her thirties or forties who had recovered from COVID-19.

The chain uses TRBV30 and TRBJ2-1; TRBD2 is a possible D gene (5 bases). There are 13 residues in the CDR3. Trimming left V 5 bases short and J 6 bases short, with 14 bases between. Germline V gene lookup returns CDR1 GTSNPN and CDR2 SVGIG (reference sequence). The CDR3 DNA sequence: TGTGCCTGGTCGACTATTCCGGCCAATGAGCAGTTCTTC. Translation gives CAWSTIPANEQFF.

The chain carries TRBV7-9 and TRBJ2-1; 7 nucleotides match TRBD2. CDR1 is SEHNR and CDR2 is FQNEAQ in the germline V gene (reference sequence). The CDR3 contains 17 residues. The V segment lost 5 bases and the J segment 2 bases; nucleotides outside the gene matches: 12. CDR3 sequence (DNA): TGTGCCAGCAGCCCAGGATTAAGCGGGAATACCTACAATGAGCAGTTCTTC. It translates to CASSPGLSGNTYNEQFF.

This sequence joins TRBV15 and TRBJ2-1, with 8 bases identical to TRBD2. The CDR3 consists of 18 residues. In germline, CDR1 is LNHNV, CDR2 YYDKDF (reference sequence). With V trimmed by 0 bases and J by 3 bases, 10 bases remained unmatched. CDR3 protein: CATSRDRGGFPLYNEQFF. CDR3 sequence (DNA): TGTGCCACCAGCAGAGATCGGGGGGGCTTCCCTCTCTACAATGAGCAGTTCTTC.

This clone came up a few times. This chain joins TRBV27 and TRBJ2-3, with 7 positions matching TRBD1. CDR3 length equals 15 residues. V lost 5 bases to trimming and J lost 0 bases; unmatched junction nucleotides: 5. CDR1 and CDR2 from the germline V gene are MNHEY and SMNVEV (reference sequence). CDR3: CASSMSTGSTDTQYF. CDR3 coding DNA: TGTGCCAGCAGTATGTCGACAGGGAGCACAGATACGCAGTATTTT.

This chain joins TRBV6-1 and TRBJ1-5; 7 bases align to TRBD1. This CDR3 is 13 amino acids long. Germline loops: CDR1 MNHNS, CDR2 SASEGT. Trimming cost V 2 bases and J 7 bases; bases outside gene matches: 2. The CDR3 loop reads CASSERGRQPQHF. The CDR3 nucleotides read TGTGCCAGCAGTGAAAGGGGGCGGCAGCCCCAGCATTTT.

This clone was seen a single time. The J gene is TRBJ2-2, the V gene TRBV11-2, with D tentatively TRBD2 (7 bases). CDR3 length: 14 residues. The V gene lost 7 bases and the J gene lost 6 bases, with 15 bases spanning the gap. Germline V gene data show CDR1 as SGHAT and CDR2 as FQNNGV. The CDR3 sequence is CASNWGGKAGELFF. The CDR3 DNA follows: TGTGCCAGCAATTGGGGGGGCAAGGCCGGGGAGCTGTTTTTT.

CDR3 loop: CASNQRAGVGELFF. Written as DNA, the CDR3 is TGTGCCAGCAACCAACGAGCGGGAGTTGGGGAGCTGTTTTTT. The chain has TRBV11-1 and TRBJ2-2; 8 bases match TRBD2. This CDR3 has 14 amino acids. Germline CDR1 reads SGHAT; CDR2 reads FQDESV (reference sequence). V dropped 7 bases and J dropped 8; count of bases not matched to a gene: 9.

V usage is TRBV7-6 and J usage is TRBJ2-3; TRBD2 matches at 7 bases. Germline trimming cut 3 bases from V and 4 bases from J; bases unmatched to any gene: 10. Looked up from germline, CDR1 is SGHVS and CDR2 is FNYEAQ. CDR3 length equals 16 residues. The CDR3 bases are TGTGCCAGCAGCTTCAATGGCGGGAGTTGGGCAGATACGCAGTATTTT. This sequence encodes CASSFNGGSWADTQYF. Drawing the rest from reference TRBV7-6 and TRBJ2-3, the complete variable domain is GAGVSQSPRYKVTKRGQDVALRCDPISGHVSLYWYRQALGQGPEFLTYFNYEAQQDKSGLPNDRFSAERPEGSISTLTIQRTEQRDSAMYRCASSFNGGSWADTQYFGPGTRLTVL.

V usage is TRBV19 and J usage is TRBJ2-5; D might be TRBD1 (6 bases). The CDR3 has 14 residues. Germline V gives CDR1 LNHDA, CDR2 SQIVND (reference sequence). Trimming took off 3 bases at V and 5 bases at J, with 13 bases between the two ends. CDR3: CASSMGAAGETQYF. Here the CDR3 DNA reads TGTGCCAGTAGTATGGGGGCTGCCGGGGAGACCCAGTACTTC.

This sequence joins TRBV7-2 and TRBJ1-6; the D gene is possibly TRBD1 (6 bases). Germline CDR1 SGHTA, CDR2 FQGNSA. This CDR3 contains 16 residues. V was pared by 5 bases and J by 10 bases, with 21 bases between. The CDR3 DNA follows: TGTGCCAGCAGCGCCGGGGGGGCGTCCGGGGGCTCACCCCTCCACTTT. Protein product: CASSAGGASGGSPLHF. Filled out from reference TRBV7-2 and TRBJ1-6, the complete variable domain reads GAGVSQSPSNKVTEKGKDVELRCDPISGHTALYWYRQSLGQGLEFLIYFQGNSAPDKSGLPSDRFSAERTGGSVSTLTIQRTQQEDSAVYLCASSAGGASGGSPLHFGNGTRLTVT.

V is TRBV6-5 and J is TRBJ2-7; 10 bases are a match to TRBD2. The CDR3 length is 14 residues. J gave up 1 base and V 6 bases, and 3 bases lay outside the gene matches. Germline CDR1 and CDR2: MNHEY and SVGAGI. DNA for the CDR3: TGTGCCAGCAGAGGTAGCGGGAGGTCCTACGAGCAGTACTTC. Its translation is CASRGSGRSYEQYF.

The rearrangement links TRBV3-1 (or the pseudogene TRBV3-2) to TRBJ2-2, with 7 bases identical to TRBD1. The V and J ends lost 4 bases and 2 bases, in that order; junction bases with no gene match: 1. CDR3 length: 14 amino acids. Germline lookup yields CDR1 LGHDT and CDR2 YNNKEL (reference sequence). CDR3 DNA: TGTGCCAGCAGCCGGACAGGAAACACCGGGGAGCTGTTTTTT. It is translated as CASSRTGNTGELFF.

The chain uses TRBV7-9 and TRBJ1-5; D is ambiguous. CDR3 length: 13 residues. Trimming cost V 5 bases and J 0 bases, with 5 bases left between them. Germline CDR1 is SEHNR and CDR2 is FQNEAQ (reference sequence). The CDR3 protein is CASSVNSNQPQHF. DNA for the CDR3: TGTGCCAGCAGCGTTAATAGCAATCAGCCCCAGCATTTT.

The chain has TRBV5-1 and TRBJ1-1; the match to TRBD1 covers 10 bases. Germline-derived CDR1 and CDR2 are SGHRS and YFSETQ. V shed 4 bases and J 5 bases; nucleotides not matched to a gene: 5. The CDR3 consists of 14 residues. CDR3 in amino acids: CASSERTGGTEAFF. In DNA form, the CDR3 reads TGCGCCAGCAGCGAGCGGACAGGGGGGACTGAAGCTTTCTTT. Full variable domain (outside the CDR3, taken from reference TRBV5-1 and TRBJ1-1): KAGVTQTPRYLIKTRGQQVTLSCSPISGHRSVSWYQQTPGQGLQFLFEYFSETQRNKGNFPGRFSGRQFSNSRSEMNVSTLELGDSALYLCASSERTGGTEAFFGQGTRLTVV.

The CDR3 DNA follows: TGTGCCAGCAGTTCCAGGTCAGCTGGGGCCAACGTCCTGACTTTC. Its protein is CASSSRSAGANVLTF. The chain is built from TRBV27 and TRBJ2-6, with no clear D. CDR3 length: 15 residues. Trimming left V 4 bases short and J 2 bases short, with 9 bases between. The germline V gene encodes CDR1 MNHEY and CDR2 SMNVEV (reference sequence).

This chain connects TRBV20-1 to TRBJ1-2, with 8 bases identical to TRBD1. V shed 6 bases, J shed 8 bases, and the junction held 5 bases outside the gene matches. Looked up from germline, CDR1 is DFQATT and CDR2 is SNEGSKA (reference sequence). CDR3 length: 11 residues. CDR3 amino acids: CSANRGDGYTF. In DNA form, the CDR3 reads TGCAGTGCAAACAGGGGGGACGGCTACACCTTC.

The chain joins TRBV27 to TRBJ2-5, with TRBD2 matching 7 bases. Looked up from germline, CDR1 is MNHEY and CDR2 is SMNVEV (reference sequence). The CDR3 is made up of 15 amino acids. The V gene end was trimmed by 4 bases and the J gene end by 5 bases; junction bases not matched to a gene: 10. This CDR3 is CASSSLWGGIETQYF. In DNA form, the CDR3 reads TGTGCCAGCAGTTCCTTATGGGGGGGGATTGAGACCCAGTACTTC.